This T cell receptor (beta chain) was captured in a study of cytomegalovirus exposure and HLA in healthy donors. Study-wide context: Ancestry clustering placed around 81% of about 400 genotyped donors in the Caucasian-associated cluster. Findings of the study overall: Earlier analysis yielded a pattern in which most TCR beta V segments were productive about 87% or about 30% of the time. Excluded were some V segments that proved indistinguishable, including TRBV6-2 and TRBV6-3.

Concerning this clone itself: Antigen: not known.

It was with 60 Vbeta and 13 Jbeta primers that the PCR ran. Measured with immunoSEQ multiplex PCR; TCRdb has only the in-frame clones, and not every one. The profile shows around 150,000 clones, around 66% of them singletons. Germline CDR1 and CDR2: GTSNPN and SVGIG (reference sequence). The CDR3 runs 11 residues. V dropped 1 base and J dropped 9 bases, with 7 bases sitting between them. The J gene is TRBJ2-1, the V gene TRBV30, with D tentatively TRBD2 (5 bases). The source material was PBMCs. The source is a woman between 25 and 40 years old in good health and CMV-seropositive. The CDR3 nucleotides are TGTGCCTGGAGTGAAGGGAGTGAGCAGTTCTTC. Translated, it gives CAWSEGSEQFF.